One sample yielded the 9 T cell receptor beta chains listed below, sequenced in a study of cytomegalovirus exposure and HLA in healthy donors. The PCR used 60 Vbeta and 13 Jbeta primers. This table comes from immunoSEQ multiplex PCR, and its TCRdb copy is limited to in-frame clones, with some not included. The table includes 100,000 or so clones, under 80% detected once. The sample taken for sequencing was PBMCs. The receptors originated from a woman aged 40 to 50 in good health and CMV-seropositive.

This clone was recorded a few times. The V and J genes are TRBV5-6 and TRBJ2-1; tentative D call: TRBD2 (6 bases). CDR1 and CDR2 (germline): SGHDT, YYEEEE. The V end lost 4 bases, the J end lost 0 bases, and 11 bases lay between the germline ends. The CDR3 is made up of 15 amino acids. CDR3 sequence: CASSVGGSSYNEQFF. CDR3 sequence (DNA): TGTGCCAGCAGCGTCGGGGGAAGCTCCTACAATGAGCAGTTCTTC.

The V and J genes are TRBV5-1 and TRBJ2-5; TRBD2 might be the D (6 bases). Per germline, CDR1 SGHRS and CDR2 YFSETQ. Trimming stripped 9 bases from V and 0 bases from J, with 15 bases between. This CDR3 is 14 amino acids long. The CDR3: CATRDGGYQETQYF. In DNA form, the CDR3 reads TGCGCCACCAGGGATGGGGGGTACCAAGAGACCCAGTACTTC.

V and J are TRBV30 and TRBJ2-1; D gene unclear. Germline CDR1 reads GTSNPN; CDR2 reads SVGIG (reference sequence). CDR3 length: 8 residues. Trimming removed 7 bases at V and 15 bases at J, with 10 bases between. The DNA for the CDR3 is TGTGCCTCGACTCAAGGGTTCTTC. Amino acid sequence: CASTQGFF.

CDR3 coding DNA: TGCGCCAGCAACAACCGGGACAGGGGGCGCGTAAACGTTTACAATGAGCAGTTCTTC. This gives the protein CASNNRDRGRVNVYNEQFF. The rearrangement links TRBV5-1 to TRBJ2-1; 12 bases are shared with TRBD1. Trimming took 6 bases from V and 4 from J; bases not matched to a gene: 17. CDR1 is SGHRS, CDR2 YFSETQ, per germline. CDR3 length: 19 amino acids.

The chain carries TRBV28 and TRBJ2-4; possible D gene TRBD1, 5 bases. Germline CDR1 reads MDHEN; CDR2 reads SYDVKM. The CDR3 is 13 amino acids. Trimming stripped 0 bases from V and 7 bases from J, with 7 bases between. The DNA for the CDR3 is TGTGCCAGCAGTTTATGGGGGCGGAACATTCAGTACTTC. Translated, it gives CASSLWGRNIQYF.

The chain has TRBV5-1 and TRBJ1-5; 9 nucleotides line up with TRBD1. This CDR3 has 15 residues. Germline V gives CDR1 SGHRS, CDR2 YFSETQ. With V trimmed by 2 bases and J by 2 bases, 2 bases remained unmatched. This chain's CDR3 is CASSLQGAGNQPQHF. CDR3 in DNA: TGCGCCAGCAGCTTACAGGGGGCAGGCAATCAGCCCCAGCATTTT.

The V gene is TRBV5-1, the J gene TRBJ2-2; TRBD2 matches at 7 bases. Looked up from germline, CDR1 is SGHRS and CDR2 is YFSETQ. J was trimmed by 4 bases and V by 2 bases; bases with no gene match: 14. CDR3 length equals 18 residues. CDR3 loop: CASSFRTSSDIGTGELFF. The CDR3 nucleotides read TGCGCCAGCAGCTTTAGGACTAGTTCCGACATCGGCACCGGGGAGCTGTTTTTT.

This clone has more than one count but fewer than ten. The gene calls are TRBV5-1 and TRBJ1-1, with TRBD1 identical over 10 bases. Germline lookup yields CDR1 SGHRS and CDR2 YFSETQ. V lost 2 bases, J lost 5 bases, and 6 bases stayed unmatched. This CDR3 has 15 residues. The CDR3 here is CASSFDPGQGTEAFF. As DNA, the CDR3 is TGCGCCAGCAGCTTTGACCCGGGACAGGGGACTGAAGCTTTCTTT.

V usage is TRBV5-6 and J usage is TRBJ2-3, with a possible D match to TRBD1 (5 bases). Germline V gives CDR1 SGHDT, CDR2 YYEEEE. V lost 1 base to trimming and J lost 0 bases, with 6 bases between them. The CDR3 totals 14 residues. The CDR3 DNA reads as TGTGCCAGCAGCTTGCAGGGTAGCACAGATACGCAGTATTTT. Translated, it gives CASSLQGSTDTQYF.